This note documents a single T cell receptor (beta chain) sequence. Followed over time, Seattle patients had been enrolled while infection was active. In the original processing: For nucleated cells, counts were estimated from reference gene primer amplification. Profiled with immunoSEQ multiplex PCR; TCRdb holds only in-frame clones, not every one. Clonal size and the V and J genes are those of that table, whereas D and trimming came from the DNA. The repertoire holds about 480,000 clones, with roughly nine tenths as singletons. This CDR3 is 16 amino acids long. Per the germline V gene, CDR1 is LNHDA and CDR2 is SQIVND (reference sequence). With V trimmed by 3 bases and J by 5 bases, 11 bases remained unmatched. This sample was included in a study of blood T cell repertoires in COVID-19. Study at large: From the United States, Italy and Spain came samples of acute and convalescent COVID-19. T cells, B-cell-depleted T cells, or PBMCs provided the cDNA or gDNA that served as material.

The rearrangement joins TRBV19 to TRBJ1-1; 8 bases map to TRBD1. Sequencing used peripheral blood. This clonotype was obtained from a woman between 45 and 60 years old with COVID-19, enrolled during active disease. The CDR3, as DNA: TGTGCCAGTAGTATTGGCAGGGGGCTCAGAGGGACTGAAGCTTTCTTT. Amino acid sequence: CASSIGRGLRGTEAFF.